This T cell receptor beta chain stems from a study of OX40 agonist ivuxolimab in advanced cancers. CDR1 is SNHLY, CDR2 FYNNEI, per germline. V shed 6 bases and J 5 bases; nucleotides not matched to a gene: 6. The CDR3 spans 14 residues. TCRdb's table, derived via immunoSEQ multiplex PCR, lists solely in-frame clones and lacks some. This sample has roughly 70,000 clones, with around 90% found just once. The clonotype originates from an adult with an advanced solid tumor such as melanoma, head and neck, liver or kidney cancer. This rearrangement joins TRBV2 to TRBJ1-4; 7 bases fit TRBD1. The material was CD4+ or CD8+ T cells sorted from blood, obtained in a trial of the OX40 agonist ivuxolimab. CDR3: CASRIQGLNEKLFF. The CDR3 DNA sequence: TGTGCCAGCAGGATACAGGGGTTGAATGAAAAACTGTTTTTT.